This entry lists 30 T cell receptor beta chains sequenced from one sample in a study of vaccination and CD4 T cells after COVID-19. The Oncomine TCR Beta short-read assay sequenced DNA from cultured CD4+ T cells. TCRdb re-derived calls from the PCR reads in MiXCR, one entry per CDR3 protein. The sample consists of 3,500 to 4,500 distinct CDR3 sequences, 38% of them appearing once. No cognate antigen is known for these TCRs. Treatment defined: roughly 11-day PBMC culture with coronavirus spike peptide pools or control peptides (ViraFEST assay). According to the study, CD4+ T cells from the unexposed donor were gathered ahead of the COVID-19 pandemic (2011-2018). The sequencing input was CD4+ T cells from blood, cultured in vitro. These TCRs come from a human donor in good health.

The chain carries TRBV7-8 and TRBJ1-5; D is unclear. V gave up 5 bases and J gave up 2 bases, with 16 bases separating them. Germline V gives CDR1 SGHVS, CDR2 FQNEAQ. This CDR3 spans 16 amino acids. This CDR3 is CASSPEWREGNQPQHF. The DNA of the CDR3 is TGTGCCAGCAGCCCCGAATGGAGGGAGGGCAATCAGCCCCAGCATTTT.

CDR3 nucleotide sequence: TGTGCCAGCACCTTGAAGGGCGGGGGGCATTACAATGAGCAGTTCTTC. This gives the protein CASTLKGGGHYNEQFF. V gene TRBV12-3 or TRBV12-4 combines with J gene TRBJ2-1, with 8 positions matching TRBD2. V shed 7 bases and J 4 bases; nucleotides not matched to a gene: 12. This CDR3 spans 16 amino acids.

This chain joins TRBV5-4 and TRBJ2-5, with 9 nucleotides matching TRBD2. Trimming cost V 4 bases and J 9 bases; bases outside gene matches: 10. The CDR3 contains 14 residues. CDR1 SGHNT and CDR2 YYREEE come from the germline V gene (reference sequence). The CDR3 nucleotides are TGTGCCAGCAGCATTGCGGGGGGGCCAATGCCCCAGTACTTC. It encodes CASSIAGGPMPQYF.

The DNA of the CDR3 is TGTGCCAGCAGCGAGTCCCAGGGGGCGGGAAGCTCCTACAATGAGCAGTTCTTC. It codes for CASSESQGAGSSYNEQFF. The chain joins TRBV21-1 to TRBJ2-1; the tabulated D call, TRBD1, remains unverified against the DNA. TRBV21-1 is flagged as a pseudogene. The CDR3 runs 18 residues.

This clonotype has only a few counts. V and J are TRBV20-1 and TRBJ1-1; 7 nucleotides match TRBD1. CDR1 DFQATT and CDR2 SNEGSKA come from the germline V gene (reference sequence). V lost 5 bases and J lost 1; bases outside the gene matches: 10. This CDR3 has 15 residues. This CDR3 is CSAQTPTGANTEAFF. CDR3 nucleotides: TGCAGTGCTCAAACTCCCACAGGGGCGAACACTGAAGCTTTCTTT.

The chain is built from TRBV27 and TRBJ1-1; possibly TRBD1 for D (6 bases). Germline V CDR1 and CDR2: MNHEY, SMNVEV (reference sequence). The CDR3 loop spans 14 amino acids. Trimming removed 3 bases from V and 3 bases from J, with 11 bases in between. This CDR3 is CASSFTRTDTEAFF. CDR3 DNA sequence: TGTGCCAGCAGTTTTACCAGGACAGACACTGAAGCTTTCTTT.

The chain couples TRBV6-1 to TRBJ2-1; 8 bases agree with TRBD2. This CDR3 has 16 amino acids. The germline V gene encodes CDR1 MNHNS and CDR2 SASEGT. Trimming cost V 10 bases and J 0 bases; bases outside gene matches: 11. The CDR3 bases are TGTGCCACCACTCCCGAGCGGGGGAGCTCCTACAATGAGCAGTTCTTC. Translating it yields CATTPERGSSYNEQFF.

The V and J genes are TRBV20-1 and TRBJ2-7; D gene uncertain. CDR3 length equals 13 residues. Germline CDR1 reads DFQATT; CDR2 reads SNEGSKA (reference sequence). V was clipped by 5 bases and J by 0 bases, with 11 bases between them. The CDR3 reads CSARPDHSYEQYF. In DNA form, the CDR3 reads TGCAGTGCTCGACCGGACCACTCCTACGAGCAGTACTTC.

Here the CDR3 DNA reads TGTGCCAGCCGACAGGGGGACTATGGCTACACCTTC. Its protein product is CASRQGDYGYTF. This rearrangement joins TRBV11-2 to TRBJ1-2; 9 nucleotides match TRBD1. The CDR3 is made up of 12 amino acids. Germline CDR1 and CDR2: SGHAT and FQNNGV. V trimming: 8 bases; J trimming: 3 bases; junction bases outside the gene matches: 1.

This clonotype turned up a few times. The gene calls are TRBV6-2 or TRBV6-3 and TRBJ1-5, with D unresolved. The CDR3 has 14 residues. Deletions cut 8 bases from V and 2 bases from J, with 13 bases between. Germline V gives CDR1 MNHEY, CDR2 SVGEGT. CDR3 amino acids: CASAVDGGNQPQHF. The CDR3 bases are TGTGCCAGCGCCGTGGACGGCGGCAATCAGCCCCAGCATTTT.

This clonotype was observed once. The rearrangement uses TRBV7-9 and TRBJ2-5; D is possibly TRBD2 (5 bases). Germline CDR1 is SEHNR and CDR2 is FQNEAQ (reference sequence). The CDR3 covers 15 residues. The ends were cut back, 5 bases at V and 5 bases at J, with 18 bases in the middle. This CDR3 is CASSPLRTLRETQYF. CDR3 nucleotide sequence: TGTGCCAGCAGCCCCCTAAGGACTCTTAGGGAGACCCAGTACTTC.

This clonotype was detected a few times. The CDR3 reads CASSSHYGYTF. CDR3 DNA: TGCGCCAGCAGTTCGCACTATGGCTACACCTTC. The chain is built from TRBV10-2 and TRBJ1-2; no clear D gene. Germline V gene sequence: CDR1 WSHSY, CDR2 SAAADI. V gave up 5 bases and J gave up 3 bases, with 4 bases separating them. This CDR3 is built from 11 residues.

This clonotype has just a few counts. The J gene is TRBJ1-1, the V gene TRBV6-1; the D is unclear. Trimming cost V 6 bases and J 5 bases, with 13 bases left between them. The V gene's germline CDR1 is MNHNS and CDR2 SASEGT. The CDR3 is 13 residues long. The CDR3 DNA reads as TGTGCCAGCAGACGCGAAGATCGTACTGAAGCTTTCTTT. Protein product: CASRREDRTEAFF.

Only a few counts were recorded for this clonotype. CDR3 amino acids: CASSDGAGTDTQYF. The CDR3 bases are TGTGCCAGCAGTGACGGAGCTGGCACAGATACGCAGTATTTT. V and J are TRBV6-4 and TRBJ2-3; D ambiguous. Germline V CDR1 and CDR2: MRHNA, SNTAGT. Trimming cost V 2 bases and J 1 base, with 7 bases left between them. The CDR3 extends over 14 amino acids.

The DNA for the CDR3 is TGTGCCAGCAGCTTAGCAGGACAGCCCCAGCATTTT. Residues: CASSLAGQPQHF. The rearrangement uses TRBV7-9 and TRBJ1-5; D not certain. V lost 0 bases and J 7 bases, leaving 4 bases between the germline ends. CDR1 and CDR2 from the germline V gene are SEHNR and FQNEAQ (reference sequence). This CDR3 is 12 amino acids long.

The chain couples TRBV12-3 or TRBV12-4 to TRBJ1-3; D gene uncertain. The CDR3 sequence is 14 residues long. The V end was cut by 7 bases, the J end by 4 bases, with 14 bases between. The CDR3 sequence: CASTRVGGGNTIYF. The CDR3 DNA follows: TGTGCCAGCACCCGGGTGGGTGGCGGAAACACCATATATTTT.

The V and J genes are TRBV6-1 and TRBJ1-1; tentative D call: TRBD1 (5 bases). V was shortened by 4 bases and J by 4 bases, with 13 bases between the two germline ends. The CDR3 totals 14 residues. Germline loops: CDR1 MNHNS, CDR2 SASEGT. The CDR3 loop is CASSALGVGTEAFF. The DNA of the CDR3 is TGTGCCAGCAGTGCTCTAGGGGTCGGCACTGAAGCTTTCTTT.

The chain employs TRBV6-1 and TRBJ1-5; TRBD1 is a possible D gene (6 bases). This CDR3 is built from 13 residues. The V gene's germline CDR1 is MNHNS and CDR2 SASEGT. V dropped 8 bases and J dropped 5 bases, with 13 bases sitting between them. CDR3 sequence reads: CASGGWGHQPQHF. Written as DNA, the CDR3 is TGTGCCAGCGGTGGTTGGGGGCATCAGCCCCAGCATTTT.

The rearrangement joins TRBV12-3 or TRBV12-4 to TRBJ1-2; 10 nucleotides line up with TRBD1. CDR3 length: 16 residues. With V trimmed by 2 bases and J by 8 bases, 11 bases remained unmatched. DNA for the CDR3: TGTGCCAGCAGTTTATCCGGGGGACAGGGGACTAGGGGCTACACCTTC. It specifies CASSLSGGQGTRGYTF.

V usage is TRBV20-1 and J usage is TRBJ2-7; D may be TRBD2 (6 bases). V was pared by 5 bases and J by 0 bases, with 8 bases between. This CDR3 comprises 12 residues. Germline CDR1 DFQATT, CDR2 SNEGSKA (reference sequence). The CDR3 is CSAGGYSYEQYF. The CDR3, as DNA: TGCAGTGCTGGAGGGTACTCCTACGAGCAGTACTTC.

This clonotype has a handful of counts. In nucleotides, the CDR3 is TGCGCCAGCAGCCTGACTAGCGGGGGTGAGACCCAGTACTTC. This translates into CASSLTSGGETQYF. The chain carries TRBV4-1 and TRBJ2-5; TRBD2 aligns across 12 bases. This CDR3 spans 14 amino acids. The V gene end was trimmed by 4 bases and the J gene end by 5 bases; junction bases not matched to a gene: 2. The germline gives CDR1 MGHRA, CDR2 YSYEKL.

This rearrangement joins TRBV7-3 to TRBJ2-1; 7 bases are a match to TRBD2. Germline lookup yields CDR1 SGHTA and CDR2 FQGTGA. The CDR3 covers 14 residues. J gave up 7 bases and V 6 bases, and 9 bases lay outside the gene matches. This CDR3 reads CASSHRNGGNEQFF. The CDR3 region has the DNA TGTGCCAGCAGTCACCGGAACGGGGGGAATGAGCAGTTCTTC.

The J gene is TRBJ2-5, the V gene TRBV5-4, with 9 bases that match TRBD2. V lost 0 bases and J lost 3; bases outside the gene matches: 6. The CDR3 spans 16 residues. The germline CDR1 and CDR2 sequences are SGHNT and YYREEE (reference sequence). CDR3 DNA sequence: TGTGCCAGCAGCTTGGAGAGTGTAGCGGGGGAAGAGACCCAGTACTTC. It is translated as CASSLESVAGEETQYF.

The chain combines TRBV5-4 with TRBJ2-7, with 10 bases that match TRBD1. The germline V gene encodes CDR1 SGHNT and CDR2 YYREEE (reference sequence). The CDR3 loop spans 14 amino acids. V shed 5 bases and J 4 bases; nucleotides not matched to a gene: 6. Written as DNA, the CDR3 is TGTGCCAGCAGTTTTGACAGGGGGCAGTACGAGCAGTACTTC. Its translation is CASSFDRGQYEQYF. Full variable domain (rest looked up from reference TRBV5-4 and TRBJ2-7): ETGVTQSPTHLIKTRGQQVTLRCSSQSGHNTVSWYQQALGQGPQFIFQYYREEENGRGNFPPRFSGLQFPNYSSELNVNALELDDSALYLCASSFDRGQYEQYFGPGTRLTVT.

This clonotype was found a few times. The chain joins TRBV20-1 to TRBJ2-5; 12 bases are shared with TRBD1. The CDR3 is 18 residues long. CDR1 and CDR2 (germline): DFQATT, SNEGSKA (reference sequence). V lost 2 bases and J lost 4; bases outside the gene matches: 14. This CDR3 reads CSARLLRDRGRFGETQYF. For the CDR3, the DNA is TGCAGTGCTAGACTTCTCCGGGACAGGGGGCGCTTTGGAGAGACCCAGTACTTC.

This clonotype occurred a few times. The chain recombines TRBV6-1 with TRBJ1-1; D is uncertain. Germline V gene data show CDR1 as MNHNS and CDR2 as SASEGT. This CDR3 has 14 amino acids. Deletions cut 6 bases from V and 1 base from J, with 12 bases between. The CDR3 here is CASRIRAPNTEAFF. As DNA, the CDR3 is TGTGCCAGCAGGATACGAGCCCCGAACACTGAAGCTTTCTTT.

The chain combines TRBV20-1 with TRBJ2-5; 8 bases match TRBD2. Trimming at V came to 0 bases and at J to 6 bases, leaving 6 bases not matched to a gene. Per the germline V gene, CDR1 is DFQATT and CDR2 is SNEGSKA (reference sequence). The CDR3 has 14 residues. Here the CDR3 reads CSAREMRGDQTQYF. In DNA, the CDR3 is TGCAGTGCTAGAGAGATGCGGGGGGACCAGACCCAGTACTTC.

This clonotype was counted between two and nine times. The chain uses TRBV7-3 and TRBJ1-2, with D perhaps TRBD1 (6 bases). CDR3 length: 15 amino acids. Germline values: CDR1 SGHTA, CDR2 FQGTGA. Trimming removed 2 bases from V and 3 bases from J, with 13 bases in between. The CDR3 DNA reads TGTGCCAGCAGCTTAGATCGGGGGCCCGACTATGGCTACACCTTC. Translating it yields CASSLDRGPDYGYTF.

There are a few counts of this clonotype. The rearrangement joins TRBV6-1 to TRBJ1-1; D might be TRBD1 (5 bases). Germline V gene lookup returns CDR1 MNHNS and CDR2 SASEGT. Trimming shortened V by 4 bases and J by 1 base, and 7 bases separated the two germline ends. The CDR3 is made up of 13 amino acids. The CDR3 nucleotides are TGTGCCAGCAGTGTCACAGGGAACACTGAAGCTTTCTTT. Its protein is CASSVTGNTEAFF.

The rearrangement links TRBV30 to TRBJ2-2; either TRBD1 or TRBD2 may supply D (5 bases each). This CDR3 has 13 amino acids. Deletions cut 4 bases from V and 6 bases from J, with 12 bases between. Germline CDR1 and CDR2: GTSNPN and SVGIG (reference sequence). The CDR3: CAWTQTGPGELFF. For the CDR3, the DNA is TGTGCCTGGACCCAGACGGGACCCGGGGAGCTGTTTTTT. Together with reference TRBV30 and TRBJ2-2, the CDR3 gives the full variable domain: SQTIHQWPATLVQPVGSPLSLECTVEGTSNPNLYWYRQAAGRGLQLLFYSVGIGQISSEVPQNLSASRPQDRQFILSSKKLLLSDSGFYLCAWTQTGPGELFFGEGSRLTVL.